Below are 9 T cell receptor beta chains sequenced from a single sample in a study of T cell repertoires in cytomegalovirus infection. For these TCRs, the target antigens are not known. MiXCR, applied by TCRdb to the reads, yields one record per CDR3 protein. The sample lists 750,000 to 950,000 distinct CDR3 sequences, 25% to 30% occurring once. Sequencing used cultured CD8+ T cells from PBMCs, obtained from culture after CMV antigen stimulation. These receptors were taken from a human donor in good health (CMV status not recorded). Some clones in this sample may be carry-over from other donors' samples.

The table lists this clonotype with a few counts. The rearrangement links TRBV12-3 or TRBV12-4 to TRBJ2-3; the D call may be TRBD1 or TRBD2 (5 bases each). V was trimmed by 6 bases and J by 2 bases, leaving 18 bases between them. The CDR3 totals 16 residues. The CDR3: CASSPLVGGFTDTQYF. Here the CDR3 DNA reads TGTGCCAGCAGCCCCCTCGTTGGGGGTTTCACAGATACGCAGTATTTT.

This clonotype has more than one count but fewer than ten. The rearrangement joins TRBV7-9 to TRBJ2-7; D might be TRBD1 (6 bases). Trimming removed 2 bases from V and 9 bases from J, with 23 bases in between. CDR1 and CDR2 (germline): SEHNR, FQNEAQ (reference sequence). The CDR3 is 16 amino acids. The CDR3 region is CASSLYPAAGDEVQYF. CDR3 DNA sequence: TGTGCCAGCAGCTTATACCCGGCGGCAGGGGATGAGGTGCAGTACTTC. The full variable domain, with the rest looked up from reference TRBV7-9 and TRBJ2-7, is DTGVSQNPRHKITKRGQNVTFRCDPISEHNRLYWYRQTLGQGPEFLTYFQNEAQLEKSRLLSDRFSAERPKGSFSTLEIQRTEQGDSAMYLCASSLYPAAGDEVQYFGPGTRLTVT.

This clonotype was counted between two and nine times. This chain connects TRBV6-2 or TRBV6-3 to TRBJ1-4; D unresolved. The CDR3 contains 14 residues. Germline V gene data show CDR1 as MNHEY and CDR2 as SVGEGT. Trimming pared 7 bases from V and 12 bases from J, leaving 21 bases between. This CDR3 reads CASMPRLQNGQLFF. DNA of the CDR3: TGTGCCAGCATGCCGAGGCTCCAGAACGGGCAACTGTTTTTT.

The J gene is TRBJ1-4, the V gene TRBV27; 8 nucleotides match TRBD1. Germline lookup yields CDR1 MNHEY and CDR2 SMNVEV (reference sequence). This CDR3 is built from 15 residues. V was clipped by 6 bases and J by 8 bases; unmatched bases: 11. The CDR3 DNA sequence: TGTGCCAGCAGCCCTCAAGCAGGGGGCTTAGAAAAACTGTTTTTT. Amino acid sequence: CASSPQAGGLEKLFF.

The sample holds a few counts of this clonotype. CDR3 sequence (DNA): TGTGCCAGCAGCGATAGGGACAGACCCATTGTGGAGCTGTTTTTT. Its translation is CASSDRDRPIVELFF. The genes are TRBV12-3 or TRBV12-4 and TRBJ1-4; 7 bases line up with TRBD1. TRBJ2-2 explains the end of the DNA better; the J call may be wrong. This CDR3 comprises 15 residues.

The CDR3 DNA sequence: TGTGCCAGCAGCTCCTCTGGGGGCTGGACCTCCTACAATGAGCAGTTCTTC. Translating it yields CASSSSGGWTSYNEQFF. The V call is TRBV7-9, the J call TRBJ2-1; TRBD1 is a possible D gene (6 bases). The germline V gene encodes CDR1 SEHNR and CDR2 FQNEAQ (reference sequence). V shed 4 bases and J shed 0 bases, with 16 bases lying between them. This CDR3 region has 17 residues. Full variable domain (missing parts from reference TRBV7-9 and TRBJ2-1): DTGVSQNPRHKITKRGQNVTFRCDPISEHNRLYWYRQTLGQGPEFLTYFQNEAQLEKSRLLSDRFSAERPKGSFSTLEIQRTEQGDSAMYLCASSSSGGWTSYNEQFFGPGTRLTVL.

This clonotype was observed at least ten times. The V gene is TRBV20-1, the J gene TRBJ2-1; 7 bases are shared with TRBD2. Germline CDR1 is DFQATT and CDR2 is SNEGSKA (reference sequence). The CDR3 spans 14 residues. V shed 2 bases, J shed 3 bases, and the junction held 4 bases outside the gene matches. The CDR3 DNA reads TGCAGTGCTAGACTAGCGGAAAACTACAATGAGCAGTTCTTC. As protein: CSARLAENYNEQFF.

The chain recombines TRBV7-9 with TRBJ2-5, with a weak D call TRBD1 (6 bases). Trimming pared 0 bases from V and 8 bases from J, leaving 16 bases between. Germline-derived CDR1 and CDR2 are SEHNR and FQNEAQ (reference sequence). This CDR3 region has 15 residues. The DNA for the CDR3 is TGTGCCAGCAGCTTAGCGGATGGGACACCCTTAACCCAGTACTTC. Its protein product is CASSLADGTPLTQYF.

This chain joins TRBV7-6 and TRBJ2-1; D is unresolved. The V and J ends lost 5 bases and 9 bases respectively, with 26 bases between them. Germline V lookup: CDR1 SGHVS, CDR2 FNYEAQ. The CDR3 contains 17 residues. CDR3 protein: CASSERIVGKPPGEQFF. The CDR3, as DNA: TGTGCCAGCAGCGAAAGGATAGTGGGGAAGCCGCCGGGTGAGCAGTTCTTC.